The 25 T cell receptor beta chains in this list originate from one sample, sequenced in a study of T cells after yellow fever vaccination. Via MiXCR, TCRdb re-called the 5' RACE reads, giving one row per CDR3 protein. The sample lists 200,000 to 250,000 distinct CDR3 sequences, less than 9% occurring once. The sample consisted of CD4+ T cells sorted from PBMCs, taken 15 days after the yellow fever booster vaccination. Source of these receptors: a man aged 25-40 years who received the YFV17D yellow fever vaccine.

The chain couples TRBV7-2 to TRBJ2-1; D is possibly TRBD1 (5 bases). This CDR3 has 12 residues. The germline V gene encodes CDR1 SGHTA and CDR2 FQGNSA. With 5 bases removed from V and 9 bases from J, the gap between germline ends came to 11 bases. The CDR3 loop reads CASSPQGGEQFF. The CDR3 DNA follows: TGTGCCAGCAGCCCTCAGGGTGGTGAGCAGTTCTTC. The complete variable domain, with remaining parts taken from reference TRBV7-2 and TRBJ2-1, reads GAGVSQSPSNKVTEKGKDVELRCDPISGHTALYWYRQSLGQGLEFLIYFQGNSAPDKSGLPSDRFSAERTGGSVSTLTIQRTQQEDSAVYLCASSPQGGEQFFGPGTRLTVL.

This chain joins TRBV5-6 and TRBJ2-2; the D gene is possibly TRBD2 (6 bases). CDR1 is SGHDT and CDR2 is YYEEEE in the germline V gene. CDR3 length: 17 residues. V dropped 4 bases and J dropped 4 bases, with 20 bases sitting between them. This CDR3 reads CASSQDYQLGGTGELFF. The CDR3 DNA sequence: TGTGCCAGCAGCCAAGATTATCAACTCGGGGGCACCGGGGAGCTGTTTTTT.

The chain recombines TRBV7-7 with TRBJ2-2, with 10 bases fitting TRBD1. CDR1 is SSHAT, CDR2 FNYEAQ, per germline (reference sequence). There are 14 residues in the CDR3. In DNA, the CDR3 is TGTGCTAGCGGCCCCGGGACAGGGGCCGGGGAGCTGTTTTTT. Its protein is CASGPGTGAGELFF.

This rearrangement joins TRBV5-4 to TRBJ2-5, with TRBD2 matching over 7 bases. This CDR3 contains 16 residues. V was clipped by 0 bases and J by 2 bases; unmatched bases: 7. The V gene's germline CDR1 is SGHNT and CDR2 YYREEE (reference sequence). The DNA for the CDR3 is TGTGCCAGCAGCTTGGCCCGGGGAGCGGGACAAGAGACCCAGTACTTC. It codes for CASSLARGAGQETQYF.

This clonotype was counted at least ten times. For the CDR3, the DNA is TGCGCCAGCAGCTTGGAGGGGACAGGGAGCTCCTACGAGCAGTACTTC. This encodes CASSLEGTGSSYEQYF. This sequence joins TRBV5-1 and TRBJ2-7, with 9 bases fitting TRBD1. Germline CDR1 reads SGHRS; CDR2 reads YFSETQ. V was clipped by 0 bases and J by 0 bases; unmatched bases: 4. This CDR3 contains 16 residues.

The gene calls are TRBV4-1 and TRBJ2-1; D is ambiguous. V dropped 4 bases and J dropped 0 bases, with 7 bases sitting between them. The length of the CDR3 is 14 residues. Germline V CDR1 and CDR2: MGHRA, YSYEKL. The CDR3: CASSRGFSYNEQFF. DNA for the CDR3: TGCGCCAGCAGCCGGGGTTTCTCCTACAATGAGCAGTTCTTC.

This clonotype was counted a few times. The V and J genes are TRBV20-1 and TRBJ1-1; tentatively, D is TRBD1 (5 bases). This CDR3 has 14 amino acids. Germline V lookup: CDR1 DFQATT, CDR2 SNEGSKA (reference sequence). V dropped 0 bases and J dropped 8 bases, with 16 bases sitting between them. The CDR3, as DNA: TGCAGTGCTAGAGATCTATCGGGGTGGGGGGAAGCTTTCTTT. Translation gives CSARDLSGWGEAFF.

V is TRBV5-1 and J is TRBJ2-5, with 14 bases lining up with TRBD2. Trimming cost V 7 bases and J 5 bases; bases outside gene matches: 13. Germline-derived CDR1 and CDR2 are SGHRS and YFSETQ. The CDR3 extends over 17 amino acids. This chain's CDR3 is CASRVGTSGSGLETQYF. Written as DNA, the CDR3 is TGCGCCAGCCGAGTCGGGACTAGCGGGAGTGGTCTGGAGACCCAGTACTTC.

J is TRBJ2-4 and V is TRBV7-2, with D unresolved. CDR1 and CDR2 from the germline V gene are SGHTA and FQGNSA. This CDR3 contains 15 residues. Trimming removed 3 bases at V and 8 bases at J, with 17 bases between. The CDR3 sequence is CASSFSSGVSDIQYF. CDR3 nucleotides: TGTGCCAGCAGCTTTTCATCTGGGGTTTCGGACATTCAGTACTTC.

CDR3 protein: CASSLMGGSYNEQFF. CDR3 bases: TGTGCCAGCAGCTTAATGGGAGGGTCCTACAATGAGCAGTTCTTC. V is TRBV7-3 and J is TRBJ2-1; 7 nucleotides match TRBD2. This CDR3 contains 15 residues. Germline V gene data show CDR1 as SGHTA and CDR2 as FQGTGA. After removal of 1 base from V and 1 base from J, the junction contained 1 base not matched to a gene.

The chain carries TRBV5-3 and TRBJ1-4; maybe TRBD1 (5 bases). TRBV5-3 is identified as an open reading frame with a role that is uncertain. The V end was cut by 1 base, the J end by 4 bases, with 8 bases between. The CDR3 is made up of 14 amino acids. CDR3 protein: CARSLTGINEKLFF. The CDR3 region has the DNA TGTGCCAGAAGCTTGACAGGCATTAATGAAAAACTGTTTTTT.

This clonotype was recorded a few times. The V and J genes are TRBV5-1 and TRBJ2-2, with TRBD2 matching 11 bases. V lost 4 bases, J lost 2 bases, and 4 bases stayed unmatched. CDR1 and CDR2 from the germline V gene are SGHRS and YFSETQ. The CDR3 has 16 residues. The CDR3 protein is CASSRTSGGNTGELFF. The CDR3 bases are TGCGCCAGCAGCCGAACTAGCGGGGGAAACACCGGGGAGCTGTTTTTT.

The chain carries TRBV4-1 and TRBJ2-3, with TRBD2 identical over 16 bases. From germline, CDR1 is MGHRA and CDR2 YSYEKL. The J segment lost 1 base and the V segment lost 5 bases, leaving 9 bases of the junction unmatched. This CDR3 has 19 residues. The CDR3 sequence is CASSVSGTSGRARTDTQYF. CDR3 sequence (DNA): TGCGCCAGCAGCGTCTCCGGGACTAGCGGGAGGGCTCGCACAGATACGCAGTATTTT.

The rearrangement links TRBV27 to TRBJ1-6; TRBD1 matches at 7 bases. The germline CDR1 and CDR2 sequences are MNHEY and SMNVEV (reference sequence). V trimming: 2 bases; J trimming: 9 bases; junction bases outside the gene matches: 4. The CDR3 spans 14 residues. The CDR3 sequence: CASSLNRGGSPLHF. CDR3 coding DNA: TGTGCCAGCAGTTTAAACAGGGGCGGTTCACCCCTCCACTTT.

This chain connects TRBV7-8 to TRBJ1-1, with a weak D call TRBD1 (6 bases). In germline, CDR1 is SGHVS, CDR2 FQNEAQ. V lost 1 base and J lost 0, with 15 bases in between. The CDR3 totals 17 residues. The CDR3 bases are TGTGCCAGCAGCTTAGGGAGGACAGTGCTTATGAACACTGAAGCTTTCTTT. Residues: CASSLGRTVLMNTEAFF.

The V gene is TRBV11-2, the J gene TRBJ2-3, with 13 bases fitting TRBD2. Trimming took 2 bases from V and 4 from J; bases not matched to a gene: 12. The CDR3 is made up of 19 amino acids. Germline V lookup: CDR1 SGHAT, CDR2 FQNNGV. This chain's CDR3 is CASSLKPPTSGRVADTQYF. The CDR3 DNA sequence: TGTGCCAGCAGCTTAAAACCCCCCACTAGCGGGAGGGTAGCAGATACGCAGTATTTT.

The chain joins TRBV5-1 to TRBJ1-4; 10 positions agree with TRBD1. Looked up from germline, CDR1 is SGHRS and CDR2 is YFSETQ. With V trimmed by 1 base and J by 4 bases, 7 bases remained unmatched. CDR3 length: 17 amino acids. Here the CDR3 DNA reads TGCGCCAGCAGCTTGAGGAACCGGGACAGGGGTAATGAAAAACTGTTTTTT. Translating gives CASSLRNRDRGNEKLFF.

Ten or more counts support this clonotype. This chain links TRBV20-1 with TRBJ1-2; D remains unclear. The CDR3 runs 9 residues. CDR1 is DFQATT, CDR2 SNEGSKA, per germline (reference sequence). This CDR3 reads CRDGHGYTF. The CDR3 DNA sequence: TGCAGGGACGGGCACGGCTACACCTTC.

This clonotype was found a few times. The rearrangement joins TRBV7-8 to TRBJ2-2, with 8 bases matching TRBD1. CDR1 is SGHVS and CDR2 is FQNEAQ in the germline V gene. The length of the CDR3 is 16 residues. With 3 bases clipped from V and 9 bases from J, the junction kept 12 bases outside the gene matches. For the CDR3, the DNA is TGTGCCAGCAGCTTGGGTGCAGCAGGGGGCGGGCGGGAGCTGTTTTTT. Its translation: CASSLGAAGGGRELFF. Based on the CDR3 plus reference TRBV7-8 and TRBJ2-2, the full variable domain is GAGVSQSPRYKVAKRGQDVALRCDPISGHVSLFWYQQALGQGPEFLTYFQNEAQLDKSGLPSDRFFAERPEGSVSTLKIQRTQQEDSAVYLCASSLGAAGGGRELFFGEGSRLTVL.

The chain combines TRBV28 with TRBJ2-1; D is possibly TRBD2 (5 bases). V dropped 2 bases and J dropped 2 bases, with 7 bases sitting between them. Looked up from germline, CDR1 is MDHEN and CDR2 is SYDVKM. The length of the CDR3 is 14 residues. The CDR3 DNA is TGTGCCAGCAGTTTACAGCGGCCCTACAATGAGCAGTTCTTC. Its translation is CASSLQRPYNEQFF. The full variable domain, rest sourced from reference TRBV28 and TRBJ2-1, is DVKVTQSSRYLVKRTGEKVFLECVQDMDHENMFWYRQDPGLGLRLIYFSYDVKMKEKGDIPEGYSVSREKKERFSLILESASTNQTSMYLCASSLQRPYNEQFFGPGTRLTVL.

This clonotype was picked up a small number of times. The genes are TRBV11-3 and TRBJ2-5; 12 bases match TRBD2. The CDR3 is 14 amino acids. Germline loops: CDR1 SGHNT, CDR2 YENEEA. With 9 bases clipped from V and 5 bases from J, the junction kept 7 bases outside the gene matches. In DNA form, the CDR3 reads TGTGCCAGAGCTAGCGGGAGGGCCGGGGAGACCCAGTACTTC. This codes for CARASGRAGETQYF.

V usage is TRBV12-3 or TRBV12-4 and J usage is TRBJ2-2; a possible D gene is TRBD2 (5 bases). The CDR3 consists of 13 residues. Trimming left V 3 bases short and J 9 bases short, with 11 bases between. CDR3 nucleotides: TGTGCCAGCAGTTTGGGCGGGTCCCGGGAGCTGTTTTTT. Its translation is CASSLGGSRELFF.

The DNA for the CDR3 is TGTGCCTGGAGTGTCTCCAGAGAGACCCAGTACTTC. Translating gives CAWSVSRETQYF. The chain couples TRBV30 to TRBJ2-5; D gene unclear. This CDR3 is built from 12 residues. V gave up 0 bases and J gave up 4 bases, with 6 bases separating them. Germline loops: CDR1 GTSNPN, CDR2 SVGIG (reference sequence).

This clonotype has more than one count but fewer than ten. The conserved closing phenylalanine or tryptophan is absent in this CDR3, likely reflecting a read error. It is unclear where the CDR3 begins or ends on the DNA, so no DNA is shown, and the CDR3 is as TCRdb lists it. The rearrangement joins TRBV18 to TRBJ2-5; TRBD1, the D gene given by the table, was not confirmed from the DNA. Including both end residues, the CDR3 is 13 amino acids long. CDR1 KGHSH and CDR2 LQKENI come from the germline V gene. This CDR3 reads CASSPARDAQYKV.

This clonotype was recorded a few times. The V and J genes are TRBV10-3 and TRBJ2-2; 9 bases match TRBD1. The J segment lost 2 bases and the V segment lost 5 bases, leaving 6 bases of the junction unmatched. This CDR3 spans 16 amino acids. Germline-derived CDR1 and CDR2 are ENHRY and SYGVKD. CDR3 loop: CAISRRDRDNTGELFF. In DNA, the CDR3 is TGTGCCATCAGTAGGCGGGACAGGGACAACACCGGGGAGCTGTTTTTT.